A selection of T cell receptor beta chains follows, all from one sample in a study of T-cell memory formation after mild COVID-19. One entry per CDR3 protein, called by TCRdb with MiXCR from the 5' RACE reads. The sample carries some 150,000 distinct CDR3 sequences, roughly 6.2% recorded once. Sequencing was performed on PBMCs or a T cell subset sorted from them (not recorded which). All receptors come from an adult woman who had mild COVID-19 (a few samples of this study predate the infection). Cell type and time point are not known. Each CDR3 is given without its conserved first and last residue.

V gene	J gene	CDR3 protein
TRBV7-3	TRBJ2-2	ASSLGGQGNTGELF
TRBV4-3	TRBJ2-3	ASSQDRGGAGRRTDTQY
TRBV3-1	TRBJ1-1	ASSPIRDTEAF
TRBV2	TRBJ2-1	ASSVGLAGVNEQF
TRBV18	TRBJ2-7	ASSPGATGAPYEQY
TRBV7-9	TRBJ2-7	ASSPKGPYEQY
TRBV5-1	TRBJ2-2	ASSWTPSRDTGELF
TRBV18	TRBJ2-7	ASSPTTHTEQY
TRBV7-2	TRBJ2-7	ASSFSGTSGSEQY
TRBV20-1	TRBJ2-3	SARMFGGRTDTQY
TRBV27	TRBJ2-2	ASSLGQPTGELF
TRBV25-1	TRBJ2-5	ASSETGGQETQY
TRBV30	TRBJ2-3	AWKRTGATDTQY
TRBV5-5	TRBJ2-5	ASSITGKETQY
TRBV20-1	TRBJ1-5	SGRHSSNQPQH
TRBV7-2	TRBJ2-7	ASSLGWSAYEQY
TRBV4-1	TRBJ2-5	ASSQAPAGQGKTQY
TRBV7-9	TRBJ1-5	ASSLGAQTQH
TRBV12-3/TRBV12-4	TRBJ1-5	ASSLAGSGRPSNQPQH
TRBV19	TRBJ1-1	ASSITGFRVNTEAF
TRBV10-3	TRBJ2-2	AISASGTGAGELF
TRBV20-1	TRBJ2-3	SARESAVSTDTQY
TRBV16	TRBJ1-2	ASSPLNGGAGYT
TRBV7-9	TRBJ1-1	ASSKGTGFSNTEAF
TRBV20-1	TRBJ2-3	SASSPPGPDTQY
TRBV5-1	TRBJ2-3	ASTVGGSADTQY
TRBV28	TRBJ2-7	ASSYGQGQVNKQY
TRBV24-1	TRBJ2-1	ATSDPGQGRNEQF